This T cell receptor (beta chain) emerged from a study of response to subunit inactivated influenza vaccine (dated by TCRdb to 2016 to 2019). As for the study more broadly: Deep quantitative profiling of the T cell receptor repertoire was used in the study to follow responses to a trivalent subunit inactivated influenza vaccine. Broader findings and caveats from the paper: The authors proposed that each seasonal influenza vaccination may bring in only a limited number of new T cells.

Libraries were made using RT-PCR. Sequencer: Illumina HiSeq 2500. The public reads were reprocessed in TCRdb via fastp at Q25 and MiXCR, keeping in-frame beta chains. Merged by CDR3 protein, the rows form single entries marked with the most common genes and DNA. This sample lists about 310,000 distinct CDR3 sequences; less than 25% were detected once. The leading ten clones occupy around 9.6% of the sample. CDR1 LGHNT and CDR2 FRNRAP were looked up in the germline V gene. Measured from the cysteine to the phenylalanine, the CDR3 is 13 residues long. This entry keeps only the CDR3 DNA: 39 bases, framed from base 1. V and J lose 9 bases and 8 bases, and a span of 17 bases separates them. About this clonotype: Its antigen has not been determined. It has no much larger one-base neighbor in the sample; base qualities were not kept.

The TCR sequence derives from a man between 50 and 69 years old who received an inactivated influenza vaccine. Donor details come from another sample of the same person, matched by shared clones. The receptor chain draws on TRBV12-5 and TRBJ2-1, with the D gene call left open. The material sequenced was PBMCs from blood, taken around 22 months after vaccination. The CDR3 region has the sequence CASGLYGTYEQFF. At the DNA level, the sequence is TGTGCTAGCGGGCTATACGGAACCTATGAGCAGTTCTTC.